This is a list of T cell receptor beta chains from one sample in a study of cytomegalovirus exposure and HLA in healthy donors. Repertoires were generated with immunoSEQ multiplex PCR, while TCRdb's copy carries only in-frame clones and drops some. The data show 100,000 to 150,000 clones, about 78% seen once. The sequencing input was PBMCs. These receptors were taken from a human donor in good health. CDR3s include the opening cysteine and the closing phenylalanine or tryptophan. The D gene is left open where the match is weak. Size tells how often a clone was seen (once, few, many) or the class of an expanded clone, and some rows leave it out.

CATRQAGALSGANVLTF	TGTGCCACCCGCCAAGCAGGGGCCCTCTCTGGGGCCAACGTCCTGACTTTC	NA	TRBJ2-6	TRBV27	NA
CASSLAQVRSGANVLTF	TGTGCCAGCAGCTTGGCTCAGGTTCGCTCTGGGGCCAACGTCCTGACTTTC	NA	TRBJ2-6	TRBV5-4	NA
CASSLDGSAAYTEAFF	TGTGCCAGCAGCTTGGACGGGTCCGCAGCCTACACTGAAGCTTTCTTT	NA	TRBJ1-1	TRBV5-4	NA
CASSLVSGQGAGETQYF	TGTGCCAGCAGCTTAGTGTCAGGACAGGGGGCGGGAGAGACCCAGTACTTC	few	TRBJ2-5	TRBV7-8	TRBD1
CASSYSTANYGYTF	TGTGCCAGCAGTTACTCTACAGCAAACTATGGCTACACCTTC	NA	TRBJ1-2	TRBV6-5	NA
CASSQSRQDGYTF	TGCGCCAGCAGTCAATCTAGACAGGATGGCTACACCTTC	NA	TRBJ1-2	TRBV23-1	NA
CASRQTGTSNGYTF	TGTGCCAGCAGACAAACCGGGACTTCCAATGGCTACACCTTC	NA	TRBJ1-2	TRBV28	NA
CASSSGTGNQPQHF	TGTGCCAGCAGCTCAGGGACAGGCAATCAGCCCCAGCATTTT	once	TRBJ1-5	TRBV11-2	TRBD1
CASSLLYSNSPLHF	TGTGCCAGCAGTTTGCTGTACTCTAATTCACCCCTCCACTTT	NA	TRBJ1-6	TRBV28	NA
CASSLTGSNSPLHF	TGTGCCAGCAGCCTGACAGGGTCCAATTCACCCCTCCACTTT	once	TRBJ1-6	TRBV5-4	TRBD1
CASSLLAGSNEQYF	TGTGCCAGCAGCTTACTAGCAGGTAGTAACGAGCAGTACTTC	few	TRBJ2-7	TRBV6-5	NA
CASSRAGETQYF	TGTGCCAGCTCAAGGGCGGGAGAGACCCAGTACTTC	NA	TRBJ2-5	TRBV27	NA
CASKETGAVGGGELFF	TGTGCCAGCAAAGAGACAGGGGCCGTAGGAGGGGGGGAGCTGTTTTTT	few	TRBJ2-2	TRBV27	TRBD1
CASSITLQAYEQYF	TGTGCCAGTAGTATTACTTTGCAGGCCTACGAGCAGTACTTC	once	TRBJ2-7	TRBV19	NA
CASRTHRDTLYNEQFF	TGTGCCAGCAGAACTCACCGGGACACCTTATACAATGAGCAGTTCTTC	NA	TRBJ2-1	TRBV11-2	NA
CASSYPSGTKETEAFF	TGTGCCAGCAGTTACCCGTCCGGGACAAAGGAGACTGAAGCTTTCTTT	NA	TRBJ1-1	TRBV6-5	NA
CASSPHRGLSNEQFF	TGCGCCAGCAGCCCCCACAGGGGGCTGAGCAATGAGCAGTTCTTC	NA	TRBJ2-1	TRBV4-3	TRBD1
CAWSAIGQGGAGNTIYF	TGTGCCTGGAGTGCCATCGGACAGGGAGGGGCGGGAAACACCATATATTTT	NA	TRBJ1-3	TRBV30	TRBD1
CASSLAPDRGMTQYF	TGTGCCAGCAGCTTAGCACCCGACAGGGGAATGACCCAGTACTTC	few	TRBJ2-5	TRBV7-2	TRBD1
CASRSGLADTQYF	TGTGCCAGCAGGTCGGGGTTGGCAGATACGCAGTATTTT	NA	TRBJ2-3	TRBV4-2	NA
CASSQNQLVISTDTQYF	TGCGCCAGCAGCCAAAACCAACTAGTCATCAGCACAGATACGCAGTATTTT	NA	TRBJ2-3	TRBV5-1	NA
CASSVATAGSYQETQYF	TGTGCCAGCAGCGTAGCTACTGCGGGATCGTACCAAGAGACCCAGTACTTC	NA	TRBJ2-5	TRBV9	NA
CASSRTGGYEQYF	TGTGCCAGCAGCCGTACAGGGGGCTACGAGCAGTACTTC	NA	TRBJ2-7	TRBV7-2	TRBD1
CAIRDRLAGTYNEQFF	TGTGCCATCAGGGATCGACTAGCGGGGACCTACAATGAGCAGTTCTTC	NA	TRBJ2-1	TRBV10-3	TRBD2
CASRRRLNQETQYF	TGCGCCAGCAGACGAAGACTGAACCAAGAGACCCAGTACTTC	few	TRBJ2-5	TRBV5-1	NA
CASSLGQNYEQYF	TGTGCCAGCAGTTTGGGCCAGAACTACGAGCAGTACTTC	NA	TRBJ2-7	TRBV28	NA
CASSTKEDTEAFF	TGTGCCAGTTCGACGAAAGAGGACACTGAAGCTTTCTTT	NA	TRBJ1-1	TRBV6-4	NA
CASSHHEGNQPQHF	TGTGCCAGCAGCCACCATGAGGGTAATCAGCCCCAGCATTTT	NA	TRBJ1-5	TRBV27	NA
CASSTDRSGANVLTF	TGTGCCAGTAGTACGGACAGGTCAGGGGCCAACGTCCTGACTTTC	NA	TRBJ2-6	TRBV19	TRBD1
CASSIVGRGGTEAFF	TGTGCCAGTAGTATTGTTGGGAGAGGAGGGACTGAAGCTTTCTTT	NA	TRBJ1-1	TRBV19	NA
CASSRLSSYEQYF	TGTGCCAGCAGCCGACTATCATCCTACGAGCAGTACTTC	few	TRBJ2-7	TRBV5-4	NA
CASSESMNTEAFF	TGTGCCAGCAGCGAATCTATGAACACTGAAGCTTTCTTT	NA	TRBJ1-1	TRBV6-5	NA
CSVGDRVSTEAFF	TGCAGCGTTGGAGACAGGGTCTCCACTGAAGCTTTCTTT	NA	TRBJ1-1	TRBV29-1	TRBD1
CASSLIAGGLFNEQFF	TGTGCCAGCAGCTTAATTGCGGGGGGGCTGTTCAATGAGCAGTTCTTC	NA	TRBJ2-1	TRBV7-3	TRBD2
CASSFLGTENEKLFF	TGTGCCAGCAGTTTTTTAGGGACAGAGAATGAAAAACTGTTTTTT	NA	TRBJ1-4	TRBV27	TRBD1
CASSQVTSGRAGNEQYF	TGTGCCAGCAGCCAAGTTACTAGCGGGAGGGCCGGCAACGAGCAGTACTTC	NA	TRBJ2-7	TRBV4-2	TRBD2
CASSRLAGVGYTF	TGTGCCAGCAGCCGCTTAGCAGGGGTAGGCTACACCTTC	NA	TRBJ1-2	TRBV7-2	NA
CASSIIGTEDTGHTIYF	TGTGCCAGCAGTATAATCGGGACAGAAGATACGGGGCACACCATATATTTT	NA	TRBJ1-3	TRBV27	TRBD1
CASSSSDRAPYTQYF	TGTGCCAGCAGCTCCTCGGACAGGGCCCCATATACGCAGTATTTT	NA	TRBJ2-3	TRBV7-9	TRBD1
CASSPGGSSYNEQFF	TGTGCCAGCAGCCCCGGGGGGAGCTCCTACAATGAGCAGTTCTTC	NA	TRBJ2-1	TRBV11-2	TRBD2
CSVRGGRLTYEQYF	TGCAGCGTTAGGGGGGGACGGCTTACCTACGAGCAGTACTTC	NA	TRBJ2-7	TRBV29-1	NA
CASSVFSVTGDITDTQYF	TGTGCCAGCAGTGTCTTTTCAGTGACAGGGGATATCACAGATACGCAGTATTTT	once	TRBJ2-3	TRBV6-1	TRBD1
CASSLNLGADQPQHF	TGTGCCAGCAGCTTAAATTTAGGAGCCGATCAGCCCCAGCATTTT	NA	TRBJ1-5	TRBV7-9	NA
CASSARGLMNTEAFF	TGTGCCAGCAGTGCCAGGGGGCTTATGAACACTGAAGCTTTCTTT	few	TRBJ1-1	TRBV25-1	TRBD1
CAWSGVAGREQFF	TGTGCCTGGAGTGGGGTAGCGGGCCGTGAGCAGTTCTTC	NA	TRBJ2-1	TRBV30	TRBD2
CASSSGRGLAGGTFF	TGTGCCAGCAGTTCGGGCCGGGGACTAGCGGGGGGGACGTTCTTC	NA	TRBJ2-1	TRBV11-2	TRBD2
CASSSWTGNGETQYF	TGTGCCAGCAGCTCATGGACAGGGAATGGGGAGACCCAGTACTTC	NA	TRBJ2-5	TRBV7-2	TRBD1
CSGARGRETEAFF	TGCAGCGGGGCAAGGGGGCGCGAGACTGAAGCTTTCTTT	NA	TRBJ1-1	TRBV29-1	TRBD1
CASSLGQGLNNSPLHF	TGTGCCAGCAGCTTAGGACAGGGGCTAAATAATTCACCCCTCCACTTT	NA	TRBJ1-6	TRBV7-8	TRBD1
CASSARSPAHEQYF	TGTGCCAGCAGCGCTAGAAGTCCGGCCCACGAGCAGTACTTC	NA	TRBJ2-7	TRBV5-6	NA
CASRDSSNQPQHF	TGTGCCAGCAGGGACTCTAGCAATCAGCCCCAGCATTTT	NA	TRBJ1-5	TRBV28	NA